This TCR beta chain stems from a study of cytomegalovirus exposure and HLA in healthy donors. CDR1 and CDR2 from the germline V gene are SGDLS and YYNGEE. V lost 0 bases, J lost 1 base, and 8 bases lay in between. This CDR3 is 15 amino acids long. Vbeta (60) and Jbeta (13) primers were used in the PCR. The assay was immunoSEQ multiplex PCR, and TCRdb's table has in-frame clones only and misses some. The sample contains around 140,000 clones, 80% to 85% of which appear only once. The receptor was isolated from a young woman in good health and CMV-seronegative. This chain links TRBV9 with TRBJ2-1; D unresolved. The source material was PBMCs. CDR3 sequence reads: CASSVEIGSYNEQFF. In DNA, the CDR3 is TGTGCCAGCAGCGTAGAAATCGGTTCCTACAATGAGCAGTTCTTC.